Listed here is a single T cell receptor (beta chain). CDR1 and CDR2 from the germline V gene are ENHRY and SYGVKD. The CDR3 has 14 residues. Deletions cut 2 bases from V and 0 bases from J, with 7 bases between. This specimen belongs to a study of blood T cell repertoires in COVID-19. Study context: PBMCs, B-cell-depleted T cells, or T cells provided the cDNA or gDNA that made up the material.

In the source study's methods: Nucleated cell number was recorded as an estimate derived from reference gene primer amplification. Profiled with immunoSEQ multiplex PCR; TCRdb holds only in-frame clones, not every one. Clone size and V and J calls were adopted from that table, with D and trimming inferred from the DNA. The data contain around 230,000 clones, about 86% of them singletons. This clonotype was sampled from a woman in her 40s with acute COVID-19. The sequenced material came from PBMCs or T cells enriched from blood (not recorded which). The chain carries TRBV10-3 and TRBJ1-1; D uncertain. The CDR3 here is CAISERGMNTEAFF. CDR3 DNA sequence: TGTGCCATCAGTGAGCGAGGGATGAACACTGAAGCTTTCTTT.